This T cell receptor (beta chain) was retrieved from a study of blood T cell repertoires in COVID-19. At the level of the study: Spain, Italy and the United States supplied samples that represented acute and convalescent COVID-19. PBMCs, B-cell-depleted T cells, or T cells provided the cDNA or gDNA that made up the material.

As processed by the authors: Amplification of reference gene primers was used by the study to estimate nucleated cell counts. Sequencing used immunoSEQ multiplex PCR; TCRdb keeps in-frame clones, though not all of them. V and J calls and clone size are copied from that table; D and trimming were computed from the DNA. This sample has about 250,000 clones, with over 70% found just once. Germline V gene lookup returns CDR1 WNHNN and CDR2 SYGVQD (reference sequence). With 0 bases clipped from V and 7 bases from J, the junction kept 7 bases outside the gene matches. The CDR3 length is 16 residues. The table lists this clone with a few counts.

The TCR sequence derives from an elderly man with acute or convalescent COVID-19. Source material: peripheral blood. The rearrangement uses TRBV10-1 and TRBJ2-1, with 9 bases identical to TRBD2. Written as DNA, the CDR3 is TGCGCCAGCAGTGAGTCGACCCTAGCGGGACTGAATGAGCAGTTCTTC. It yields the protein CASSESTLAGLNEQFF.